This T cell receptor beta chain was sequenced for a study of tumor and adjacent non-tumor tissue in lung cancer. A word on this clonotype: The antigen remains undetermined.

Germline CDR1 and CDR2: SGHDN and FVKESK. This CDR3 contains 14 residues. Trimming pared 2 bases from V and 8 bases from J, leaving 12 bases between. Three rounds of nested PCR, following a modified ARM-PCR protocol, produced the TCRbeta library. TCRdb ran MiXCR on the multiplex PCR reads and lists one entry per CDR3 protein. This repertoire shows under 140,000 distinct CDR3 sequences, over 75% found once; its top ten account for roughly 20%. Whole-study findings and limits: In normal lung, the top 100 clones were significantly more dominant than in tumor. TCR diversity was significantly greater in tumor than normal lung tissue.

This sample's RNA came from whole unsorted tissue. Chemotherapy-naive patients with new lung cancer underwent thoracic surgery in China, August–late 2014. Sequenced sample: lung tumor tissue. This receptor was taken from a man between 70 and 80 years old with non-small cell lung cancer. The chain is built from TRBV14 and TRBJ2-2; perhaps D is TRBD1 or TRBD2 (6 bases each). The CDR3 protein is CASSQRGEAGELFF. CDR3 coding DNA: TGTGCCAGCAGCCAAAGGGGGGAGGCAGGGGAGCTGTTTTTT.